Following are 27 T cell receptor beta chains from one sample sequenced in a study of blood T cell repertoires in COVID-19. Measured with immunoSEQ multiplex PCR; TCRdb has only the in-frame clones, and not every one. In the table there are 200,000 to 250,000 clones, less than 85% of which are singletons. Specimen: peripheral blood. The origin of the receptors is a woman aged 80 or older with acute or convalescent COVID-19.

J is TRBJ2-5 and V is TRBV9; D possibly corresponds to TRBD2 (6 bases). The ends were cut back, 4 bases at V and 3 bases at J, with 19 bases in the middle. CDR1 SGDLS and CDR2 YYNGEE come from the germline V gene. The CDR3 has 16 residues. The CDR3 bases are TGTGCCAGCAGCCGTAGGTCCCAGGGACTGGAAGAGACCCAGTACTTC. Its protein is CASSRRSQGLEETQYF.

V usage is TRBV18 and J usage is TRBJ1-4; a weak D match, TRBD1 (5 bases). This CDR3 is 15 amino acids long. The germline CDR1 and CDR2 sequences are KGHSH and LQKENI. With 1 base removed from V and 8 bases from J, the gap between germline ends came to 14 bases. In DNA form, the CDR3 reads TGTGCCAGCTCACCACGGGGGGAATCACGAGAAAAACTGTTTTTT. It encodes CASSPRGESREKLFF.

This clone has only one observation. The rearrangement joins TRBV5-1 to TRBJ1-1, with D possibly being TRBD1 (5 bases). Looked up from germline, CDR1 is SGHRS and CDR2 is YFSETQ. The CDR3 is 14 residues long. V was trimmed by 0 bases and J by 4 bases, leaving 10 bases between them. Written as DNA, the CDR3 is TGCGCCAGCAGCTTGGCCGACAGTCTCACTGAAGCTTTCTTT. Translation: CASSLADSLTEAFF.

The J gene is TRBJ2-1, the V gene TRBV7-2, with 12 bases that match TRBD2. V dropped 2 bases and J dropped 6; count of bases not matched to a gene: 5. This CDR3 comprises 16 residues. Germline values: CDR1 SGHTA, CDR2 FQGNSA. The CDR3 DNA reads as TGTGCCAGCAGCTTATCTAGCGGGGGGGCCTCCAATGAGCAGTTCTTC. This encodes CASSLSSGGASNEQFF.

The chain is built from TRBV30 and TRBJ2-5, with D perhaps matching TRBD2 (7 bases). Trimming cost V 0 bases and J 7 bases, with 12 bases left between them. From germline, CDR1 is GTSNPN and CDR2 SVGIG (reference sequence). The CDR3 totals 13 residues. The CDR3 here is CAWSVNREGTQYF. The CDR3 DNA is TGTGCCTGGAGTGTAAACAGGGAGGGGACCCAGTACTTC.

Written as DNA, the CDR3 is TGTGCCAGCAGTTGGACAGGAGTCAGGCGAGGAGCTTTCTTT. Its protein is CASSWTGVRRGAFF. The V call is TRBV6-5, the J call TRBJ1-1, with TRBD1 identical over 7 bases. The germline gives CDR1 MNHEY, CDR2 SVGAGI. This CDR3 contains 14 residues. V gave up 4 bases and J gave up 10 bases; unmatched junction bases: 12.

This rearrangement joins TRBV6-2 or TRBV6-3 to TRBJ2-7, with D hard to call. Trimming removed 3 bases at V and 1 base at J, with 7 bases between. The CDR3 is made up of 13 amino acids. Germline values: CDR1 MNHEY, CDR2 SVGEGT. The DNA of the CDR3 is TGTGCCAGCAGTTATGAGGTTTCCTACGAGCAGTACTTC. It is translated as CASSYEVSYEQYF.

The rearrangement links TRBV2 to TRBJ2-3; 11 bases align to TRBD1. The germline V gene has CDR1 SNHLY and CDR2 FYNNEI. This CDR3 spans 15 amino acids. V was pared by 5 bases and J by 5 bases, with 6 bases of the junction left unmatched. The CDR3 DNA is TGTGCCAGCAGTCTCGGACAGGGGGCGGGAGATACGCAGTATTTT. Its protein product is CASSLGQGAGDTQYF.

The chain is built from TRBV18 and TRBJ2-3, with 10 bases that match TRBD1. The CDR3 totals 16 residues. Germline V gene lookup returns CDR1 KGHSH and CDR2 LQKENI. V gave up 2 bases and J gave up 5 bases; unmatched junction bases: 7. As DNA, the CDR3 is TGTGCCAGCTCACCAACCGGGACAGGGGTTATAGATACGCAGTATTTT. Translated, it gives CASSPTGTGVIDTQYF.

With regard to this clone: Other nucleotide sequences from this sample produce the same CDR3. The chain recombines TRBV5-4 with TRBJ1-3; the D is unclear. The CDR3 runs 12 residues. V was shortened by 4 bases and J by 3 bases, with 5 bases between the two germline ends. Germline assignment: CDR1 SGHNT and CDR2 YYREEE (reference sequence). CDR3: CASSSFGNTIYF. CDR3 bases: TGTGCCAGCAGCAGCTTTGGAAACACCATATATTTT.

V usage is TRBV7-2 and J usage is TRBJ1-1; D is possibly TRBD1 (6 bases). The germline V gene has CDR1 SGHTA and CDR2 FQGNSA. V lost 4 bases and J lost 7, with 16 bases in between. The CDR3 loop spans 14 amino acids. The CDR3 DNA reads TGTGCCAGCAGCTCACTTCAGGGGAGGGGTGAAGCTTTCTTT. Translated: CASSSLQGRGEAFF.

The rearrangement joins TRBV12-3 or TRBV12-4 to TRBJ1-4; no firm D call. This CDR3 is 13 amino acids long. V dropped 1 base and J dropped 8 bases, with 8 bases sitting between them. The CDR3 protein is CASSLGLQEKLFF. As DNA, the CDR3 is TGTGCCAGCAGTTTAGGGCTGCAAGAAAAACTGTTTTTT.

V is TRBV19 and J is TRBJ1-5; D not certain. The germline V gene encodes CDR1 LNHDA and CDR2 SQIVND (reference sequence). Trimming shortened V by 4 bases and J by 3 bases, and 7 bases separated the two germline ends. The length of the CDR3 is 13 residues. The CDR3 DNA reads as TGTGCCAGTAGTAACACATTCAATCAGCCCCAGCATTTT. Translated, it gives CASSNTFNQPQHF. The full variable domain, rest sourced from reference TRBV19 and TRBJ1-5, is DGGITQSPKYLFRKEGQNVTLSCEQNLNHDAMYWYRQDPGQGLRLIYYSQIVNDFQKGDIAEGYSVSREKKESFPLTVTSAQKNPTAFYLCASSNTFNQPQHFGDGTRLSIL.

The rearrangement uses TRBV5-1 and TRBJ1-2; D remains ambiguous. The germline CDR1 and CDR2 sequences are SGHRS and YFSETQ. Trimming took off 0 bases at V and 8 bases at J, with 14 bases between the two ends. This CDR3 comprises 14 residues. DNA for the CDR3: TGCGCCAGCAGCTTGGGGCAAGCGGGCGAAGGCTACACCTTC. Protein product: CASSLGQAGEGYTF.

The CDR3 protein is CASKPGQGADNQPQHF. CDR3 nucleotide sequence: TGCGCCAGCAAGCCGGGACAGGGGGCCGACAATCAGCCCCAGCATTTT. The V call is TRBV5-1, the J call TRBJ1-5, with 12 bases aligning to TRBD1. The CDR3 contains 16 residues. V dropped 6 bases and J dropped 3; count of bases not matched to a gene: 7. Germline loops: CDR1 SGHRS, CDR2 YFSETQ.

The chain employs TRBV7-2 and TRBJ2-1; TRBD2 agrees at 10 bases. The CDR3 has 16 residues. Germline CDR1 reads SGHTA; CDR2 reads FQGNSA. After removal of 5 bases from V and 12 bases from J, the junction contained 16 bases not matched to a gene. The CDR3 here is CASSLPGLASPGGQFF. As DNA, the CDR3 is TGTGCCAGCAGCCTCCCGGGACTAGCGTCACCAGGGGGGCAGTTCTTC.

The CDR3 sequence is CASTRDSGANVLTF. The CDR3, as DNA: TGTGCCAGCACCAGGGATTCTGGGGCCAACGTCCTGACTTTC. The V and J genes are TRBV6-5 and TRBJ2-6, with D possibly TRBD1 on 5 matching bases. The germline V gene has CDR1 MNHEY and CDR2 SVGAGI. CDR3 length equals 14 residues. V dropped 7 bases and J dropped 1 base, with 8 bases sitting between them.

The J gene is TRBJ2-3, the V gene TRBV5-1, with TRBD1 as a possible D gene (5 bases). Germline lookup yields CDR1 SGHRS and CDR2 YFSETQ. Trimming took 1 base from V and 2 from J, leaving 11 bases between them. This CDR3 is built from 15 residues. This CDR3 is CASSLLDILTDTQYF. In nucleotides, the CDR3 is TGCGCCAGCAGCTTGTTGGACATCCTCACAGATACGCAGTATTTT.

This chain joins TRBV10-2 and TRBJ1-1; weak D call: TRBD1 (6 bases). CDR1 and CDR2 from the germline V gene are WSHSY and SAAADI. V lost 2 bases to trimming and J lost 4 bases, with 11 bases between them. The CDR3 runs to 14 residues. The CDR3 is CASSEGGRGTEAFF. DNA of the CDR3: TGCGCCAGCAGTGAGGGGGGCAGGGGCACTGAAGCTTTCTTT.

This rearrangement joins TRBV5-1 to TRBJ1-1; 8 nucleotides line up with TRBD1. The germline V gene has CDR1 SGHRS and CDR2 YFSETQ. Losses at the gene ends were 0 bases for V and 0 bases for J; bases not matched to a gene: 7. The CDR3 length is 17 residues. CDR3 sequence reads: CASSLGRGQGLNTEAFF. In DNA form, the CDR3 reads TGCGCCAGCAGCTTGGGGCGAGGACAGGGACTGAACACTGAAGCTTTCTTT. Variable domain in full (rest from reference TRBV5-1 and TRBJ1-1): KAGVTQTPRYLIKTRGQQVTLSCSPISGHRSVSWYQQTPGQGLQFLFEYFSETQRNKGNFPGRFSGRQFSNSRSEMNVSTLELGDSALYLCASSLGRGQGLNTEAFFGQGTRLTVV.

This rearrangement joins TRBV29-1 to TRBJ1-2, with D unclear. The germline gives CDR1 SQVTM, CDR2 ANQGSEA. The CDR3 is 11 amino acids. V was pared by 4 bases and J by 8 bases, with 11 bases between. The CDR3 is CSVGARRGYTF. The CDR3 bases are TGCAGCGTTGGGGCGCGTCGCGGCTACACCTTC.

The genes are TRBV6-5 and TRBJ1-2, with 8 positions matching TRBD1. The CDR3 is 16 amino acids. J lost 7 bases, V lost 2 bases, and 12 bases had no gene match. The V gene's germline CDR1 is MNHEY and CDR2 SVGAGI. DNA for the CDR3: TGTGCCAGCAGTTACCGGGGACTTCAGGGGGCTTTTGGCTACACCTTC. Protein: CASSYRGLQGAFGYTF.

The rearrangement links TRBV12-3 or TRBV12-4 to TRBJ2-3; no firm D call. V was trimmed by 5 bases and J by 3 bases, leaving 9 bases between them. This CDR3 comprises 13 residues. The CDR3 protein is CASSPPQTDTQYF. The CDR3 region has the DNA TGTGCCAGCAGTCCCCCTCAGACAGATACGCAGTATTTT.

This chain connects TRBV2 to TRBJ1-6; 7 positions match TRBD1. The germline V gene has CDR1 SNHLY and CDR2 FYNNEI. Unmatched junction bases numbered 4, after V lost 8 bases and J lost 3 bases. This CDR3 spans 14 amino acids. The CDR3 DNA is TGTGCCAGCGGGCAGGGGGTCTATAATTCACCCCTCCACTTT. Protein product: CASGQGVYNSPLHF.

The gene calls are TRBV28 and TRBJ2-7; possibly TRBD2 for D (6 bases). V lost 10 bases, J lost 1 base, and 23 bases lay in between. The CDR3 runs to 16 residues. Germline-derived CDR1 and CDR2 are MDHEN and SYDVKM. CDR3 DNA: TGTGCCACCTCCCCACGCGGGACCCCGCGGTCCTACGAGCAGTACTTC. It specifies CATSPRGTPRSYEQYF.

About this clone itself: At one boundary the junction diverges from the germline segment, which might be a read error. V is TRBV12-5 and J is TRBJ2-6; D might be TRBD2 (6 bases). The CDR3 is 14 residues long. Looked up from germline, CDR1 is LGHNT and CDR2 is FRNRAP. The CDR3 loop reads CASALGGGANVLTF. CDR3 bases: TGTGCTAGTGCTTTGGGAGGTGGGGCCAACGTCCTGACTTTC. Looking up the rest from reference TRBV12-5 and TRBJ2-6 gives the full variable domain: DARVTQTPRHKVTEMGQEVTMRCQPILGHNTVFWYRQTMMQGLELLAYFRNRAPLDDSGMPKDRFSAEMPDATLATLKIQPSEPRDSAVYFCASALGGGANVLTFGAGSRLTVL.

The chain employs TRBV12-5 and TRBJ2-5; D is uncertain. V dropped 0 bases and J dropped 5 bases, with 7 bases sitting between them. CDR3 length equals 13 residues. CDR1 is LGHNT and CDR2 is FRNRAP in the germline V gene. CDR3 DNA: TGTGCTAGTGGTTTGGTCCCGGTGGAGACCCAGTACTTC. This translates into CASGLVPVETQYF. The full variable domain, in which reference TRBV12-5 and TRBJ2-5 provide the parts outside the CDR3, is DARVTQTPRHKVTEMGQEVTMRCQPILGHNTVFWYRQTMMQGLELLAYFRNRAPLDDSGMPKDRFSAEMPDATLATLKIQPSEPRDSAVYFCASGLVPVETQYFGPGTRLLVL.